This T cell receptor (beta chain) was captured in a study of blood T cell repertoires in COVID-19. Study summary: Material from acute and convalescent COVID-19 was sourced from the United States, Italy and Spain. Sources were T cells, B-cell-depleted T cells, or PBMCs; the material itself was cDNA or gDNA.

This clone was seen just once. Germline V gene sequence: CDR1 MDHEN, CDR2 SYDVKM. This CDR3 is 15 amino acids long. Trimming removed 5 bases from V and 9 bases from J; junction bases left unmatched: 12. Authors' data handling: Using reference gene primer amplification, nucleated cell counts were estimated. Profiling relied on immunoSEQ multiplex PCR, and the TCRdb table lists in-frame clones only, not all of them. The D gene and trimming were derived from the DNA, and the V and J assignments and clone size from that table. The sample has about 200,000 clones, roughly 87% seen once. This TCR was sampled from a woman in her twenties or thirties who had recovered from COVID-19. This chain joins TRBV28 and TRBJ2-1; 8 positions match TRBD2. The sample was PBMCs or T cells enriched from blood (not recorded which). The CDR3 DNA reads TGTGCCAGCAGTCTTCCACGGGAGGGCCGCGCTGAGCAGTTCTTC. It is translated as CASSLPREGRAEQFF.